This T cell receptor (beta chain) was retrieved from a study of cytomegalovirus exposure and HLA in healthy donors. Regarding the study as a whole: Previously analyzed data showed that most TCR beta V segments were productive at a frequency of about 90% or about 30%. A later analysis found TCR association rates differed by HLA locus, highest for DRB1 and lowest for HLA-C.

CDR3 size: 16 residues. Germline V CDR1 and CDR2: MNHEY, SMNVEV (reference sequence). V was pared by 2 bases and J by 2 bases, with 13 bases between. Details on this clone: Its target is not known.

With 60 Vbeta and 13 Jbeta primers, the PCR was carried out. Using immunoSEQ multiplex PCR, the repertoire was profiled, and TCRdb retains in-frame clones only, with some absent. This table has roughly 100,000 clones, around four fifths appearing once. The chain carries TRBV27 and TRBJ2-1; a weak D match, TRBD2 (6 bases). The sequence was obtained from a woman between 40 and 55 years old in good health and CMV-seronegative. Sequenced input: PBMCs. The CDR3 reads CASSLGLTVAYNEQFF. Written as DNA, the CDR3 is TGTGCCAGCAGTTTAGGACTAACGGTGGCCTACAATGAGCAGTTCTTC.